This T cell receptor (beta chain) came from a study of read filtering for tumor transcriptome and immune sequencing (dated by TCRdb to the early 2020s). Looking at the study overall: The cohort consisted of about 17 male and over eleven female patients, with a mean age of roughly 66 years and an age range of roughly 45 to 85. As a main aim, a read-filtering strategy for immune repertoire data was addressed, with the specific question being whether clonotypes supported by a single read should be removed. After DNase treatment, whole-transcriptome libraries were prepared using the TruSeq RNA Access Library Prep Kit. Using the same bone marrow samples, the study compared TCR repertoires obtained by targeted immune repertoire sequencing with those obtained by bulk whole-transcriptome sequencing. Per sample, about 4 to 11 million TCR-region mapped reads were obtained with IR-seq, compared with only about 80 to 1,300 with RNA-seq. By revised international staging, 8 or 9 patients were R-ISS I, some 16 were R-ISS II and over 5 were R-ISS III. The paper's findings and limits, for the study overall: Single-read clonotypes made up about 87% of clonotypes but about 3.2% of total reads in IR-seq, and 70% to 75% of clonotypes and 40% to 45% of reads in RNA-seq. The correlation between IR-seq and RNA-seq shared clonotype proportions rose when single-read clonotypes were removed. Compared with RNA-seq, IR-seq captured clonotypes at much greater depth and more reliably, and a smaller IR-seq throughput was enough to identify most of the shared clonotypes. The sorted CD138-negative fraction was composed of a mixed bone marrow immune population rather than of purified T cells.

A few counts support this clonotype. The antigen this receptor binds is unknown. This may stem from a read error, because a much larger clone lies one nucleotide away. The conserved closing phenylalanine or tryptophan is absent in this CDR3, likely reflecting a read error. Every patient had bone marrow sampled at the time of active disease. Ficoll-Hypaque density gradient centrifugation was used to isolate bone marrow mononuclear cells. Myeloma plasma cells were removed and CD138-negative cells were collected by negative selection after labeling with CD138 magnetic microbeads on a MACS separator. Flow cytometry on an Attune NxT with CD138 antibodies was used to check the purity of the isolated cells. TRIzol reagent was used to extract total RNA, and a NanoDrop spectrophotometer was used to quantify the extracted RNA. For each patient, the CD138-negative bone marrow sample underwent paired RNA-seq and IR-seq.

The CDR3 comprises 15 residues, both ends counted. Just CDR3 DNA is preserved here, 45 bases in frame from base 1. CDR1 and CDR2 were assigned from the germline V gene (reference sequence) as LGHDT and YNNKEL. Compared with germline, V lacks 1 base and J lacks 10 bases; bases without a gene match: 9. TCR libraries were constructed from 400 ng RNA using the Immunoverse kit, and molecular barcoded adaptors covering alpha/delta and beta/gamma chains were employed. TCR library preparation used the same RNA that went into transcriptome sequencing. Sequencing of the TCR libraries was done on an Illumina HiSeq 4000 with 2 x 150 cycles. The paper's processing steps were these. TCR reads were aligned to human V, D, J and C references and assembled into CDR3 clonotypes with MiXCR, including quality filtering and error correction. The tcR package in R was used for analysis of clonotype counts and gene usage diversity. For inspection of raw mapping reads, RNA-seq reads were mapped by STAR aligner version 2.5.3a onto GRCh37 of the human genome. To test the effect of sequencing depth on detected clonotypes, IR-seq fastq files were randomly downsampled using Seqtk 1.3. The raw public reads went through TCRdb reprocessing: fastp at Q25, MiXCR clone calling, in-frame beta chains kept. Here each entry gathers all rows of one CDR3 protein and keeps the most common genes and DNA. TCRdb's processing, not the authors' own work, is the source of the V and J calls. Here the sample has roughly 130,000 distinct CDR3 sequences; about an eighth occur a single time. The ten largest clones add up to roughly 11% of the sample.

Sequencing input: a population of CD138-negative cells sorted from bone marrow. Per the publication, the cell subset or site label means: bone marrow mononuclear cells depleted of CD138+ plasma/myeloma cells by negative magnetic selection. Here the chain combines TRBV3-1 and TRBJ2-1, and TRBD2 aligns with 8 junction nucleotides. This TCR derives from a donor at least 40 years old with multiple myeloma. The CDR3 region reads CASSQVASRGGEQFL. The sequence in DNA is TGTGCCAGCAGCCAAGTGGCTAGCCGGGGGGGAGAGCAGTTCCTC.